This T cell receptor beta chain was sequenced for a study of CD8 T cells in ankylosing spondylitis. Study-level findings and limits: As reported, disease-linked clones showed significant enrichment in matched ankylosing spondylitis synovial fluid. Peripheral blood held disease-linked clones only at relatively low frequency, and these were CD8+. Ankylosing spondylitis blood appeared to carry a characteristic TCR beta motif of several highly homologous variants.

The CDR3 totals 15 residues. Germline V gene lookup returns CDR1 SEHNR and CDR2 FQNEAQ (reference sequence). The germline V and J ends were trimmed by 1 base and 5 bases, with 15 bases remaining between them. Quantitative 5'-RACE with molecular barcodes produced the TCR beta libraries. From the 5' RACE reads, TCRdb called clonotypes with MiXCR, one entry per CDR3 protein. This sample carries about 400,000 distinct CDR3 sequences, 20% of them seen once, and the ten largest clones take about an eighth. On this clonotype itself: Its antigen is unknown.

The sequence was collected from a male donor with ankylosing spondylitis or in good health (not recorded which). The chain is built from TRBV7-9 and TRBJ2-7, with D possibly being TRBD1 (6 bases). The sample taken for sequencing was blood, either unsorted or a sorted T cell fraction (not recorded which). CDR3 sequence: CASSLGSQGGHEQYF. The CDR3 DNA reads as TGTGCCAGCAGCTTAGGTTCACAGGGTGGCCACGAGCAGTACTTC.